A single sample gave rise to the 31 T cell receptor beta chains below, sequenced in a study of T cell repertoires in cytomegalovirus infection. One entry per CDR3 protein results from TCRdb running MiXCR on the reads. The sample consists of about 260,000 distinct CDR3 sequences, 12% to 15% of them appearing once. Sequencing was performed on PBMCs. Every receptor here comes from a human donor in good health (CMV status not recorded). Some clones in this sample may be carry-over from other donors' samples.

The chain joins TRBV20-1 to TRBJ2-1; TRBD2 agrees at 8 bases. J lost 5 bases, V lost 4 bases, and 10 bases had no gene match. This CDR3 spans 15 amino acids. Germline lookup yields CDR1 DFQATT and CDR2 SNEGSKA (reference sequence). The CDR3 here is CSANDVGGAHNEQFF. CDR3 sequence (DNA): TGCAGTGCTAATGACGTCGGGGGGGCCCACAATGAGCAGTTCTTC.

This clonotype was recorded many times. This chain connects TRBV12-3 or TRBV12-4 to TRBJ1-4; maybe TRBD1 (5 bases). The V gene lost 5 bases and the J gene lost 4 bases, with 11 bases spanning the gap. The CDR3 has 14 amino acids. The CDR3, as DNA: TGTGCCAGCAGTATGGGCAGGGTTAATGAAAAACTGTTTTTT. Translating it yields CASSMGRVNEKLFF.

This clonotype was counted at least ten times. This chain links TRBV29-1 with TRBJ2-5; 7 bases match TRBD2. CDR1 and CDR2 (germline): SQVTM, ANQGSEA. The CDR3 is 14 amino acids. J gave up 5 bases and V 4 bases, and 10 bases lay outside the gene matches. CDR3 nucleotides: TGCAGCGTTGTGTGGGGGGGGAGGTTGGAGACCCAGTACTTC. Encoded protein: CSVVWGGRLETQYF.

In this sample, this clonotype turned up a few times. The rearrangement uses TRBV9 and TRBJ2-1; 7 bases agree with TRBD2. V was pared by 0 bases and J by 8 bases, with 5 bases of the junction left unmatched. Germline V gene sequence: CDR1 SGDLS, CDR2 YYNGEE. The CDR3 is made up of 14 amino acids. The CDR3 DNA reads as TGTGCCAGCAGCGTAGGATCCGGGGGGTATGAGCAGTTCTTC. Encoded protein: CASSVGSGGYEQFF.

The rearrangement joins TRBV5-1 to TRBJ2-2; possibly TRBD2 for D (5 bases). CDR3 length: 15 amino acids. Trimming left V 0 bases short and J 0 bases short, with 6 bases between. The germline gives CDR1 SGHRS, CDR2 YFSETQ. The CDR3 nucleotides read TGCGCCAGCAGCTTGGGGAGGTCGAACACCGGGGAGCTGTTTTTT. Translating it yields CASSLGRSNTGELFF. The full variable domain, completed using reference TRBV5-1 and TRBJ2-2, is KAGVTQTPRYLIKTRGQQVTLSCSPISGHRSVSWYQQTPGQGLQFLFEYFSETQRNKGNFPGRFSGRQFSNSRSEMNVSTLELGDSALYLCASSLGRSNTGELFFGEGSRLTVL.

The gene calls are TRBV4-2 and TRBJ2-2; D uncertain. The CDR3 runs 13 residues. Germline CDR1 LGHNA, CDR2 YNFKEQ. Trimming cost V 2 bases and J 6 bases, with 7 bases left between them. CDR3 nucleotide sequence: TGTGCCAGCAGCCAAAGTCGGTCCGGGGAGCTGTTTTTT. Protein sequence: CASSQSRSGELFF.

This clonotype turned up a few times. The chain recombines TRBV28 with TRBJ2-7, with TRBD2 matching over 8 bases. The CDR3 consists of 10 residues. Germline loops: CDR1 MDHEN, CDR2 SYDVKM. This CDR3 reads CVSGSYEQYF. CDR3 sequence (DNA): TGTGTAAGCGGGAGCTACGAGCAGTACTTC. The full variable domain, its missing parts supplied by reference TRBV28 and TRBJ2-7, is DVKVTQSSRYLVKRTGEKVFLECVQDMDHENMFWYRQDPGLGLRLIYFSYDVKMKEKGDIPEGYSVSREKKERFSLILESASTNQTSMYLCVSGSYEQYFGPGTRLTVT.

This clonotype was seen more than once but under ten times. This chain uses TRBV28 with TRBJ2-3, with unresolved D. This CDR3 spans 13 amino acids. Between the trimmed V and J ends, which lost 10 bases and 4 bases, there was a span of 15 bases. Per the germline V gene, CDR1 is MDHEN and CDR2 is SYDVKM. CDR3 DNA: TGTGCCAACAGCCTTGTGGGTTCAGATACGCAGTATTTT. This encodes CANSLVGSDTQYF.

The chain has TRBV29-1 and TRBJ1-1; 8 bases fit TRBD1. CDR1 and CDR2 (germline): SQVTM, ANQGSEA. V shed 7 bases, J shed 4 bases, and the junction held 11 bases outside the gene matches. This CDR3 has 14 residues. The CDR3 sequence: CSAGGQGAFTEAFF. CDR3 bases: TGCAGCGCCGGGGGCCAGGGGGCGTTCACTGAAGCTTTCTTT. Drawing the rest from reference TRBV29-1 and TRBJ1-1, the complete variable domain is SAVISQKPSRDICQRGTSLTIQCQVDSQVTMMFWYRQQPGQSLTLIATANQGSEATYESGFVIDKFPISRPNLTFSTLTVSNMSPEDSSIYLCSAGGQGAFTEAFFGQGTRLTVV.

J is TRBJ2-2 and V is TRBV19; 10 positions match TRBD2. V lost 3 bases and J lost 3; bases outside the gene matches: 4. Germline CDR1 is LNHDA and CDR2 is SQIVND (reference sequence). CDR3 length equals 16 residues. Here the CDR3 reads CASSITAGGHTGELFF. The CDR3 nucleotides read TGTGCCAGTAGTATCACAGCGGGGGGGCACACCGGGGAGCTGTTTTTT.

In this sample, this clonotype turned up many times. The chain uses TRBV10-3 and TRBJ2-1; D might be TRBD2 (6 bases). V lost 4 bases and J 16 bases, leaving 17 bases between the germline ends. The germline V gene has CDR1 ENHRY and CDR2 SYGVKD. The CDR3 has 12 residues. In nucleotides, the CDR3 is TGTGCCATCAGTGTGACACGGGAGTTCTTCTTCTTC. Translation: CAISVTREFFFF.

This clonotype was detected only a few times. The chain couples TRBV7-9 to TRBJ2-7; D is uncertain. Trimming took off 4 bases at V and 4 bases at J, with 17 bases between the two ends. Germline V gene data show CDR1 as SEHNR and CDR2 as FQNEAQ (reference sequence). The CDR3 spans 15 residues. In DNA form, the CDR3 reads TGTGCCAGCAGCTCCTCGCATTTGACTTCTTACGAGCAGTACTTC. Protein sequence: CASSSSHLTSYEQYF.

Remarks on this clonotype: A much larger clone is a single base away; this may be a read error. V gene TRBV19 combines with J gene TRBJ1-4; D unresolved. Germline CDR1 and CDR2: LNHDA and SQIVND (reference sequence). This CDR3 is built from 14 residues. V was cut by 2 bases and J by 9 bases, with 13 bases left in between. The CDR3 coding sequence is TGTGCCAGTAGTATATTGGACCAGTCGAAAAAACTGTTTTTT. It specifies CASSILDQSKKLFF.

The sample holds many counts of this clonotype. The rearrangement links TRBV28 to TRBJ2-7, with D possibly being TRBD2 (6 bases). Per germline, CDR1 MDHEN and CDR2 SYDVKM. CDR3 size: 14 residues. V lost 7 bases to trimming and J lost 0 bases, with 13 bases between them. CDR3 DNA: TGTGCCAGCACTGGCGGGGTCCTCTCCTACGAGCAGTACTTC. Encoded protein: CASTGGVLSYEQYF.

This clonotype was counted between two and nine times. This chain uses TRBV19 with TRBJ2-3, with 11 bases fitting TRBD2. V lost 10 bases, J lost 10 bases, and 10 bases stayed unmatched. The CDR3 spans 13 residues. Per the germline V gene, CDR1 is LNHDA and CDR2 is SQIVND (reference sequence). In DNA, the CDR3 is TGTGCCACCGCCTCGGGACTAGCGGACTCGCAGTATTTT. Translated, it gives CATASGLADSQYF.

This clonotype was counted only a few times. This chain joins TRBV20-1 and TRBJ2-5, with 7 bases aligning to TRBD1. CDR3 length: 13 residues. V was pared by 8 bases and J by 5 bases, with 11 bases of the junction left unmatched. CDR1 DFQATT and CDR2 SNEGSKA come from the germline V gene (reference sequence). CDR3 sequence reads: CSTQTGRWETQYF. In DNA form, the CDR3 reads TGCAGTACCCAGACAGGGCGTTGGGAGACCCAGTACTTC.

This clonotype was counted ten times or more. V usage is TRBV6-1 and J usage is TRBJ2-1; 12 nucleotides line up with TRBD2. Germline V CDR1 and CDR2: MNHNS, SASEGT. There are 15 residues in the CDR3. J gave up 8 bases and V 7 bases, and 9 bases lay outside the gene matches. The CDR3 DNA sequence: TGTGCCAGCACCCCCCTAGCGGGGGGGCACGATGAGCAGTTCTTC. It specifies CASTPLAGGHDEQFF.

This clonotype has ten or more counts. The rearrangement links TRBV7-2 to TRBJ2-7, with D unclear. CDR3 length: 11 amino acids. The germline V gene has CDR1 SGHTA and CDR2 FQGNSA. V was cut by 6 bases and J by 6 bases, with 9 bases left in between. The CDR3 DNA sequence: TGTGCCAGCAGGGGCTCGGGCGAGCAGTACTTC. Its protein product is CASRGSGEQYF. The full variable domain, its missing parts supplied by reference TRBV7-2 and TRBJ2-7, is GAGVSQSPSNKVTEKGKDVELRCDPISGHTALYWYRQSLGQGLEFLIYFQGNSAPDKSGLPSDRFSAERTGGSVSTLTIQRTQQEDSAVYLCASRGSGEQYFGPGTRLTVT.

Note on this clonotype: This may be a read error: a much more frequent sequence differs by one nucleotide. This is likely a read error, given that the CDR3 carries no conserved phenylalanine or tryptophan at its end. The V call is TRBV5-4, the J call TRBJ1-6; D gene unclear. The germline CDR1 and CDR2 sequences are SGHNT and YYREEE (reference sequence). V was clipped by 6 bases and J by 10 bases, with 17 bases between them. The CDR3 covers 14 residues. CDR3 protein: CASTSRGDVSPLHL. The CDR3 coding sequence is TGTGCCAGCACCTCTCGGGGAGATGTCTCACCCCTCCACTTA.

This chain uses TRBV19 with TRBJ2-2; perhaps TRBD1 as D (6 bases). Germline V gene data show CDR1 as LNHDA and CDR2 as SQIVND (reference sequence). This CDR3 is built from 15 residues. Trimming pared 3 bases from V and 0 bases from J, leaving 8 bases between. CDR3 coding DNA: TGTGCCAGTAGTATGCAGGGGACGAACACCGGGGAGCTGTTTTTT. It is translated as CASSMQGTNTGELFF.

This clonotype was observed many times. The J gene is TRBJ2-1, the V gene TRBV2, with D maybe TRBD2 (5 bases). This CDR3 is 14 amino acids long. Trimming removed 5 bases from V and 9 bases from J, with 17 bases in between. CDR1 and CDR2 (germline): SNHLY, FYNNEI. CDR3 DNA sequence: TGTGCCAGCAGTCGACTATCGTCGGAGCTTGAGCAGTTCTTC. Protein sequence: CASSRLSSELEQFF.

This clonotype was recorded at least ten times. The chain recombines TRBV7-2 with TRBJ1-1; D unclear. CDR1 SGHTA and CDR2 FQGNSA come from the germline V gene. Between the trimmed V and J ends, which lost 1 base and 4 bases, there was a span of 10 bases. This CDR3 spans 14 amino acids. CDR3 amino acids: CASSLGVGFTEAFF. The DNA for the CDR3 is TGTGCCAGCAGCTTAGGGGTGGGGTTCACTGAAGCTTTCTTT.

This chain links TRBV29-1 with TRBJ2-7, with 8 bases matching TRBD1. Germline V gene lookup returns CDR1 SQVTM and CDR2 ANQGSEA. There are 15 residues in the CDR3. The V gene end was trimmed by 0 bases and the J gene end by 8 bases; junction bases not matched to a gene: 12. CDR3: CSVEERGQGATQQYF. For the CDR3, the DNA is TGCAGCGTTGAAGAAAGAGGTCAGGGGGCGACACAGCAGTACTTC.

This clonotype was counted at least ten times. The chain combines TRBV12-3 or TRBV12-4 with TRBJ2-7; 7 positions match TRBD1. The CDR3 is made up of 14 amino acids. The ends lost 5 bases at V and 7 bases at J; junction bases unmatched: 11. The CDR3 nucleotides read TGTGCCAGCAGTCCTGGACAGGCCCCTAGGGAGCAGTACTTC. It encodes CASSPGQAPREQYF.

This clonotype was observed many times. V is TRBV7-2 and J is TRBJ1-1; D not certain. From germline, CDR1 is SGHTA and CDR2 FQGNSA. Trimming removed 5 bases from V and 10 bases from J, with 11 bases in between. This CDR3 is 11 amino acids long. CDR3 in amino acids: CASSVMVRAFF. In DNA, the CDR3 is TGTGCCAGCAGCGTAATGGTTAGAGCTTTCTTT.

The J gene is TRBJ2-7, the V gene TRBV20-1, with 8 bases identical to TRBD2. CDR1 is DFQATT, CDR2 SNEGSKA, per germline (reference sequence). Losses at the gene ends were 1 base for V and 7 bases for J; bases not matched to a gene: 6. CDR3 size: 13 residues. CDR3 sequence reads: CSARGRGGREQYF. The CDR3 DNA is TGCAGTGCTAGAGGCCGGGGGGGGCGGGAGCAGTACTTC.

The chain uses TRBV20-1 and TRBJ2-1, with TRBD2 matching over 10 bases. The CDR3 has 14 residues. CDR1 is DFQATT, CDR2 SNEGSKA, per germline (reference sequence). The V and J ends lost 5 bases and 6 bases, in that order; junction bases with no gene match: 7. The CDR3: CSALTSGRGNEQFF. In DNA form, the CDR3 reads TGCAGTGCTCTGACTAGCGGGCGTGGCAATGAGCAGTTCTTC.

This clonotype was detected many times. The V and J genes are TRBV7-8 and TRBJ2-3; possibly TRBD1 for D (6 bases). V lost 1 base, J lost 3 bases, and 17 bases lay in between. This CDR3 contains 17 residues. Germline V gives CDR1 SGHVS, CDR2 FQNEAQ. CDR3 DNA sequence: TGTGCCAGCAGCTTAGATGGCGTGGGGGCGAGGACAGATACGCAGTATTTT. Encoded protein: CASSLDGVGARTDTQYF.

This clonotype was seen a handful of times. The chain combines TRBV12-3 or TRBV12-4 with TRBJ2-5; D ambiguous. The V end was cut by 3 bases, the J end by 8 bases, with 10 bases between. CDR3 length: 12 residues. The CDR3: CASSFEDGTQYF. DNA of the CDR3: TGTGCCAGCAGTTTCGAGGATGGCACCCAGTACTTC.

V gene TRBV2 combines with J gene TRBJ2-3; D is uncertain. Trimming left V 10 bases short and J 6 bases short, with 14 bases between. The length of the CDR3 is 12 residues. Germline V gene sequence: CDR1 SNHLY, CDR2 FYNNEI. CDR3 DNA: TGTGCCACGAGGCAGGCGCCCGATACGCAGTATTTT. It translates to CATRQAPDTQYF.

This clonotype was seen ten or more times. The genes are TRBV7-2 and TRBJ1-2; TRBD1 aligns across 9 bases. The CDR3 runs 18 residues. CDR1 SGHTA and CDR2 FQGNSA come from the germline V gene. V lost 1 base to trimming and J lost 2 bases; unmatched junction nucleotides: 11. CDR3 DNA: TGTGCCAGCAGCTTAGTAGGGGGGAGGACAGGGGAAAACTATGGCTACACCTTC. This gives the protein CASSLVGGRTGENYGYTF.